The 27 T cell receptor beta chains below were found in one sample sequenced in a study of shared clonotypes between healthy human individuals. The method was immunoSEQ multiplex PCR; TCRdb's version includes in-frame clones alone and lacks a portion of them. The sample shows roughly 1,500,000 clones, approximately 98.5% of them seen only once. Sequenced: naive CD4+ T cells sorted from blood. Subset defined: CD45RA+ positively selected. All receptors derive from a man aged 25 to 40 in good health.

The chain has TRBV10-3 and TRBJ1-5, with D possibly TRBD1 on 5 matching bases. Per the germline V gene, CDR1 is ENHRY and CDR2 is SYGVKD. The CDR3 is 15 residues long. Trimming removed 4 bases from V and 5 bases from J, with 15 bases in between. The CDR3 DNA is TGTGCCATCAGTGTCAGGGAGGGCGTTGATCAGCCCCAGCATTTT. Protein sequence: CAISVREGVDQPQHF.

In this sample, this clone turned up once. This chain links TRBV6-5 with TRBJ2-5, with TRBD2 matching 8 bases. From germline, CDR1 is MNHEY and CDR2 SVGAGI. The length of the CDR3 is 13 residues. V shed 7 bases and J 5 bases; nucleotides not matched to a gene: 6. The CDR3 is CASTKSGSETQYF. DNA of the CDR3: TGTGCCAGCACCAAGAGCGGGAGCGAGACCCAGTACTTC.

DNA of the CDR3: TGTGCCAGCGGGTCCCAAGAGACCCAGTACTTC. Translating gives CASGSQETQYF. The rearrangement links TRBV7-9 to TRBJ2-5; no reliable D call. Germline-derived CDR1 and CDR2 are SEHNR and FQNEAQ (reference sequence). With 8 bases removed from V and 1 base from J, the gap between germline ends came to 5 bases. This CDR3 is 11 amino acids long.

In its sample, this clone was seen once. Here the CDR3 reads CASSRTGVTGELFF. DNA of the CDR3: TGTGCCAGCAGCCGAACAGGGGTCACCGGGGAGCTGTTTTTT. This chain links TRBV14 with TRBJ2-2; 7 bases line up with TRBD1. Trimming cost V 4 bases and J 4 bases; bases outside gene matches: 3. This CDR3 contains 14 residues. Germline V gives CDR1 SGHDN, CDR2 FVKESK. The variable domain in full, completed from reference TRBV14 and TRBJ2-2, reads EAGVTQFPSHSVIEKGQTVTLRCDPISGHDNLYWYRRVMGKEIKFLLHFVKESKQDESGMPNNRFLAERTGGTYSTLKVQPAELEDSGVYFCASSRTGVTGELFFGEGSRLTVL.

The chain is built from TRBV19 and TRBJ2-5; possible D gene TRBD2, 7 bases. Germline values: CDR1 LNHDA, CDR2 SQIVND (reference sequence). The CDR3 has 16 residues. The ends were cut back, 3 bases at V and 5 bases at J, with 19 bases in the middle. The CDR3 spells CASSIRGGPGVETQYF. CDR3 nucleotide sequence: TGTGCCAGTAGTATTCGCGGGGGACCAGGGGTCGAGACCCAGTACTTC.

The chain has TRBV7-2 and TRBJ2-2; TRBD2 matches 8 bases. The CDR3 length is 16 residues. V lost 5 bases to trimming and J lost 2 bases; unmatched junction nucleotides: 7. Germline lookup yields CDR1 SGHTA and CDR2 FQGNSA. DNA for the CDR3: TGTGCCAGCAGCCTTTTCGGGAGGGCCAACACCGGGGAGCTGTTTTTT. It translates to CASSLFGRANTGELFF.

With regard to this clone: The sample contains more than one DNA sequence encoding this CDR3. The V gene is TRBV29-1, the J gene TRBJ1-1, with TRBD1 matching over 7 bases. The CDR3 has 12 amino acids. Trimming took 6 bases from V and 0 from J; bases not matched to a gene: 1. Per germline, CDR1 SQVTM and CDR2 ANQGSEA. This chain's CDR3 is CSVGQVNTEAFF. For the CDR3, the DNA is TGCAGCGTCGGACAGGTGAACACTGAAGCTTTCTTT.

The chain couples TRBV29-1 to TRBJ1-2; D ambiguous. The germline V and J ends were trimmed by 3 bases and 4 bases, with 9 bases remaining between them. The V gene's germline CDR1 is SQVTM and CDR2 ANQGSEA. The CDR3 covers 12 residues. The CDR3 reads CSVESGGYGYTF. The CDR3 nucleotides are TGCAGCGTTGAGTCCGGCGGCTATGGCTACACCTTC.

The chain links TRBV7-9 to TRBJ2-1; 7 nucleotides align to TRBD1. V gave up 5 bases and J gave up 9 bases; unmatched junction bases: 13. CDR3 size: 15 residues. The germline CDR1 and CDR2 sequences are SEHNR and FQNEAQ (reference sequence). For the CDR3, the DNA is TGTGCCAGCAGCCGACAGGGTACTTTCCAAGGTGAGCAGTTCTTC. Its translation is CASSRQGTFQGEQFF.

The chain has TRBV10-3 and TRBJ2-5; D remains ambiguous. The CDR3 contains 11 residues. Germline-derived CDR1 and CDR2 are ENHRY and SYGVKD. V gave up 6 bases and J gave up 5 bases, with 7 bases separating them. CDR3 bases: TGTGCCATCAGGTATATGGAGACCCAGTACTTC. Its protein product is CAIRYMETQYF.

This clone was found once. This same CDR3 is encoded by further DNA sequences in the sample. The chain links TRBV5-1 to TRBJ2-1; 14 bases line up with TRBD2. V was pared by 4 bases and J by 8 bases, with 2 bases of the junction left unmatched. Germline CDR1 is SGHRS and CDR2 is YFSETQ. The CDR3 consists of 14 residues. For the CDR3, the DNA is TGCGCCAGCAGCCAGGGACTAGCGGGGGATGAGCAGTTCTTC. This gives the protein CASSQGLAGDEQFF.

This chain connects TRBV10-1 to TRBJ2-1, with 9 bases fitting TRBD2. The ends lost 3 bases at V and 5 bases at J; junction bases unmatched: 8. Germline CDR1 is WNHNN and CDR2 is SYGVQD (reference sequence). The CDR3 length is 16 residues. The CDR3 sequence: CASSDMAGGTHNEQFF. CDR3 coding DNA: TGCGCCAGCAGTGACATGGCGGGAGGGACCCACAATGAGCAGTTCTTC.

The chain is built from TRBV30 and TRBJ2-3; a possible D gene is TRBD2 (5 bases). Germline assignment: CDR1 GTSNPN and CDR2 SVGIG (reference sequence). With 5 bases removed from V and 4 bases from J, the gap between germline ends came to 19 bases. The CDR3 spans 15 residues. The CDR3 region is CAWSRSAGSPDTQYF. DNA of the CDR3: TGTGCCTGGTCTCGAAGCGCTGGGAGCCCAGATACGCAGTATTTT.

The gene calls are TRBV6-1 and TRBJ2-7; tentatively, D is TRBD1 (6 bases). CDR1 is MNHNS and CDR2 is SASEGT in the germline V gene. The CDR3 is made up of 14 amino acids. With 3 bases removed from V and 4 bases from J, the gap between germline ends came to 13 bases. The CDR3 reads CASSDPGRGYEQYF. The CDR3 DNA is TGTGCCAGCAGTGACCCAGGTAGGGGGTACGAGCAGTACTTC.

V and J are TRBV5-1 and TRBJ2-1; 10 bases agree with TRBD1. The V gene's germline CDR1 is SGHRS and CDR2 YFSETQ. The V segment lost 0 bases and the J segment 7 bases; nucleotides outside the gene matches: 7. The CDR3 is 16 residues long. The CDR3 DNA is TGCGCCAGCAGCTTGGCGGGACAGGGGTTCGAGAATGAGCAGTTCTTC. Its protein product is CASSLAGQGFENEQFF.

This clone was detected only a few times. The same CDR3 is also encoded by other DNA sequences in this sample. J is TRBJ2-7 and V is TRBV18; either TRBD1 or TRBD2 may fit D (5 bases each). The CDR3 runs to 13 residues. CDR1 is KGHSH and CDR2 is LQKENI in the germline V gene. Trimming took off 1 base at V and 3 bases at J, with 7 bases between the two ends. CDR3 residues: CASSPRDGYEQYF. The CDR3 region has the DNA TGTGCCAGCTCACCACGGGACGGCTACGAGCAGTACTTC.

The chain employs TRBV27 and TRBJ2-3, with 10 bases matching TRBD2. Unmatched junction bases numbered 5, after V lost 4 bases and J lost 1 base. The germline V gene encodes CDR1 MNHEY and CDR2 SMNVEV (reference sequence). This CDR3 region has 16 residues. The CDR3 here is CASSYLAGGGTDTQYF. DNA for the CDR3: TGTGCCAGCAGTTATTTAGCGGGAGGAGGCACAGATACGCAGTATTTT.

The chain recombines TRBV28 with TRBJ2-1, with TRBD2 matching 11 bases. V was clipped by 2 bases and J by 5 bases; unmatched bases: 5. This CDR3 is built from 16 residues. CDR1 and CDR2 from the germline V gene are MDHEN and SYDVKM. DNA for the CDR3: TGTGCCAGCAGTTTACGGGCTAGCGGGAGGAACAATGAGCAGTTCTTC. It specifies CASSLRASGRNNEQFF.

This sequence joins TRBV2 and TRBJ1-1; D call uncertain. Trimming left V 3 bases short and J 11 bases short, with 10 bases between. CDR1 is SNHLY, CDR2 FYNNEI, per germline. The CDR3 sequence is 11 residues long. CDR3 residues: CASSEIRRAFF. DNA of the CDR3: TGTGCCAGCAGTGAGATCCGCCGGGCTTTCTTT. The full variable domain, its missing parts supplied by reference TRBV2 and TRBJ1-1, is EPEVTQTPSHQVTQMGQEVILRCVPISNHLYFYWYRQILGQKVEFLVSFYNNEISEKSEIFDDQFSVERPDGSNFTLKIRSTKLEDSAMYFCASSEIRRAFFGQGTRLTVV.

This chain connects TRBV25-1 to TRBJ2-3; maybe TRBD1 (5 bases). The V and J ends lost 1 base and 0 bases respectively, with 14 bases between them. The CDR3 totals 17 residues. The V gene's germline CDR1 is MGHDK and CDR2 SYGVNS. The CDR3 DNA reads as TGTGCCAGCAGTGAATTTATGGACACCATTAGCACAGATACGCAGTATTTT. This codes for CASSEFMDTISTDTQYF.

The chain joins TRBV19 to TRBJ1-2, with D maybe TRBD1 (6 bases). This CDR3 is built from 17 residues. Germline CDR1 reads LNHDA; CDR2 reads SQIVND (reference sequence). Trimming cost V 6 bases and J 4 bases, with 24 bases left between them. The CDR3: CASSPWHGGAWGYGYTF. CDR3 DNA: TGTGCCAGTAGCCCCTGGCACGGGGGGGCCTGGGGCTATGGCTACACCTTC.

The chain employs TRBV23-1 and TRBJ2-7, with a weak D call TRBD1 (6 bases). TRBV23-1 has ORF status, its function being uncertain. V was clipped by 0 bases and J by 3 bases, with 15 bases between them. The CDR3 has 16 amino acids. CDR3 sequence: CASSQSTQGPNYEQYF. The CDR3 nucleotides are TGCGCCAGCAGTCAATCCACACAGGGTCCGAACTACGAGCAGTACTTC.

V usage is TRBV10-3 and J usage is TRBJ2-7; TRBD1 matches 11 bases. V was pared by 10 bases and J by 6 bases, with 2 bases of the junction left unmatched. Germline V gives CDR1 ENHRY, CDR2 SYGVKD. This CDR3 region has 11 residues. This CDR3 is CATGTGGEQYF. The CDR3 nucleotides read TGTGCCACCGGGACAGGGGGCGAGCAGTACTTC.

The V gene is TRBV6-6, the J gene TRBJ2-7; D not certain. CDR1 is MNHNY, CDR2 SVGAGI, per germline (reference sequence). Deletions cut 8 bases from V and 5 bases from J, with 13 bases between. The length of the CDR3 is 12 residues. DNA for the CDR3: TGTGCCAGCGGAAGGGCTTTCCACGAGCAGTACTTC. Translated, it gives CASGRAFHEQYF.

The chain employs TRBV6-6 and TRBJ1-3; weak D call: TRBD1 (6 bases). This CDR3 contains 14 residues. Germline-derived CDR1 and CDR2 are MNHNY and SVGAGI (reference sequence). Between the trimmed V and J ends, which lost 0 bases and 4 bases, there was a span of 7 bases. CDR3 residues: CASSYSDSGNTIYF. The CDR3 nucleotides read TGTGCCAGCAGTTACTCGGACAGCGGAAACACCATATATTTT.

The CDR3 here is CAISESTAGGPSEQYF. CDR3 DNA: TGTGCCATCAGTGAGTCGACGGCGGGAGGGCCCTCCGAGCAGTACTTC. The V call is TRBV10-3, the J call TRBJ2-7; 9 bases match TRBD2. V lost 0 bases to trimming and J lost 6 bases; unmatched junction nucleotides: 9. This CDR3 region has 16 residues. CDR1 is ENHRY, CDR2 SYGVKD, per germline.

The V and J genes are TRBV28 and TRBJ1-2, with TRBD1 matching 8 bases. Germline V gene sequence: CDR1 MDHEN, CDR2 SYDVKM. The V gene end was trimmed by 10 bases and the J gene end by 5 bases; junction bases not matched to a gene: 15. CDR3 size: 15 residues. This chain's CDR3 is CANAKNTGGGYGYTF. As DNA, the CDR3 is TGTGCCAACGCCAAAAACACAGGGGGAGGTTATGGCTACACCTTC.